Listed below are T cell receptor beta chains from one sample, sequenced in a study of blood T cells in healthy people across ages. TCRdb reanalysed the 5' RACE reads using MiXCR and keeps one entry per CDR3 protein. This sample yields 1,500,000 or so distinct CDR3 sequences, of which approximately 60% are seen a single time; 6.5% to 8.5% belongs to the top ten. The material sequenced was blood. All receptors come from a man younger than 35 in good health. CDR3s include the opening cysteine and the closing phenylalanine or tryptophan. D genes are given only for firm matches. A clone size is listed for some rows: how often the clone was seen (once, few, many), or a class if it is expanded.

clone_size d_call j_call v_call cdr3_nt cdr3_aa
few TRBD2 TRBJ2-2 TRBV29-1 TGCAGCGTTGAAGGACTAGCAACTCAGGACGGGGAGCTGTTTTTT CSVEGLATQDGELFF
few - TRBJ2-3 TRBV28 TGTGCCAGCAGCCGAGGACTCTTCACAGATACGCAGTATTTT CASSRGLFTDTQYF
- TRBD1 TRBJ1-5 TRBV7-8 TGTGCCAGCAGCCAGGGGTCGGCCAGGGGGGGTTGGGCCCAGCATTTT CASSQGSARGGWAQHF
- TRBD2 TRBJ2-7 TRBV27 TGTGCCAGCAGGCCGGGGACTAGCCAATACGAGCAGTACTTC CASRPGTSQYEQYF
- - TRBJ2-7 TRBV6-5 TGTGCCAGCAGTGAGTCGGGGACCCTCTACGAGCAGTACTTC CASSESGTLYEQYF
- - TRBJ2-3 TRBV20-1 TGCAGTGCTAGCATTATTGGACTATATAGCACAGATACGCAGTATTTT CSASIIGLYSTDTQYF
few - TRBJ2-7 TRBV25-1 TGTGCCAGCAGTGCCGACTGGTACGAGCAGTACTTC CASSADWYEQYF
- TRBD2 TRBJ2-3 TRBV5-5 TGTGCCAGCAGACCCGGACTAGCGGGAGGGGGTACGCAGTATTTT CASRPGLAGGGTQYF
- - TRBJ1-2 TRBV5-5 TGTGCCAGCAGTAACGGACGGCAGGGATCGAGTGGCTACACCTTC CASSNGRQGSSGYTF
- - TRBJ1-4 TRBV7-2 TGTGCCAGCAGCCAGGGCTCGGGGGAAAAACTGTTTTTT CASSQGSGEKLFF
- - TRBJ1-2 TRBV15 TGTGCCACCAGCGTGGACAGCAACCCCCTAGGACGTGGCTACACCTTC CATSVDSNPLGRGYTF
once TRBD2 TRBJ2-7 TRBV2 TGTGCCAGCAGTGAACCCCTAGCGGACCCCGACGAGCAGTACTTC CASSEPLADPDEQYF
- TRBD1 TRBJ1-5 TRBV11-2 TGTGCCAGCAGCTTAGAAGCAGGGGGCCGCAATCAGCCCCAGCATTTT CASSLEAGGRNQPQHF
- - TRBJ2-2 TRBV5-1 TGCGCCAGCAGCTTGAAGGGGGGCCCGACCACCGGGGAGCTGTTTTTT CASSLKGGPTTGELFF
- TRBD1 TRBJ1-3 TRBV10-3 TGTGCCATCAGTGGGGCGACAGGGTCGAATGGAAACACCATATATTTT CAISGATGSNGNTIYF
- TRBD1 TRBJ1-4 TRBV12-3/TRBV12-4 TGTGCCAGCAGTTCAGCCGGGACAGGGTACGAAAAACTGTTTTTT CASSSAGTGYEKLFF
- - TRBJ2-3 TRBV4-3 TGCGCCAGCAGCCAAGGGGTCAGTCCAGATACGCAGTATTTT CASSQGVSPDTQYF
few - TRBJ2-7 TRBV7-2 TGTGCCAGCAGCTGGGGGTTGACCCTCTACGAGCAGTACTTC CASSWGLTLYEQYF
- - TRBJ2-2 TRBV6-1 TGTGCCAGCAAAAAAGGCTCCACCGGGGAGCTGTTTTTT CASKKGSTGELFF
few TRBD2 TRBJ2-7 TRBV7-6 TGTGCCAGCAGCCCACTAGCGGGCGAAGGGTACGAGCAGTACTTC CASSPLAGEGYEQYF
- TRBD1 TRBJ2-1 TRBV12-3/TRBV12-4 TGTGCCAGCAACCGGGACAGGGTTAATGAGCAGTTCTTC CASNRDRVNEQFF
few - TRBJ2-3 TRBV7-9 TGTGCCAGCAGCGCCCAGGGGACAGATACGCAGTATTTT CASSAQGTDTQYF
few - TRBJ2-5 TRBV6-1 TGTGCCAGCAGTGAACATAGGGCCGCGCTTCTTCTGGAGACCCAGTACTTC CASSEHRAALLLETQYF
- - TRBJ2-2 TRBV6-2/TRBV6-3 TGTGCCAGCGTCTGGGGTGACACCGGGGAGCTGTTTTTT CASVWGDTGELFF
few TRBD1 TRBJ2-7 TRBV2 TGTGCCAGCAGTCCCGACAGGGGAGGTGTCTACGAGCAGTACTTC CASSPDRGGVYEQYF
- - TRBJ1-2 TRBV12-3/TRBV12-4 TGTGCCAGCAGTTTATCTATTTGGGGGTTACAGGGAGACTATGGCTACACCTTC CASSLSIWGLQGDYGYTF
once - TRBJ1-1 TRBV6-6 TGTGCCAGCAGTTACAGGGCAGGGACCACTGAAGCTTTCTTT CASSYRAGTTEAFF
- - TRBJ1-5 TRBV7-2 TGTGCCAGCAGCCCCGGGACCAGGGCGTTAGTGCCCCAGCATTTT CASSPGTRALVPQHF
- - TRBJ1-3 TRBV9 TGTGCCAGCAGCGCCTTCAAGAGCTCTGGAAACACCATATATTTT CASSAFKSSGNTIYF
few TRBD2 TRBJ2-7 TRBV12-3/TRBV12-4 TGTGCCAGCAGTTTAGTGAGCGGGATCTCCTACGAGCAGTACTTC CASSLVSGISYEQYF
- - TRBJ2-7 TRBV20-1 TGCAGTGCTCGAGAGGACGCTGGTCCGAACGAGCAGTACTTC CSAREDAGPNEQYF
- - TRBJ2-2 TRBV4-3 TGCGCCAGCTCAAAACGGATAGGGGAGCTGTTTTTT CASSKRIGELFF
- - TRBJ2-3 TRBV11-2 TGTGCCAGCAGCTTAGGGCAGGGATACACAGATACGCAGTATTTT CASSLGQGYTDTQYF
- - TRBJ2-3 TRBV20-1 TGCAGTGCTAGAGACCGCCCGAGTTCAGATACGCAGTATTTT CSARDRPSSDTQYF
- TRBD2 TRBJ2-5 TRBV4-2 TGTGCCAGCAGCCAAGAATCGGCTAGCGGGGGGTTTGGGACCCAGTACTTC CASSQESASGGFGTQYF
- - TRBJ2-3 TRBV7-9 TGTGCCAACGCCCGGGGGACAGATACGCAGTATTTT CANARGTDTQYF
- - TRBJ1-2 TRBV28 TGTGCCAGCAGTTTAACTTTGCTAGGGCCCCGGGGAGGCTACACCTTC CASSLTLLGPRGGYTF
- - TRBJ2-7 TRBV20-1 TGCAGTGCTAGGTCGGGCAGGGAAGGTAACGAGCAGTACTTC CSARSGREGNEQYF
- TRBD1 TRBJ2-2 TRBV6-7 TGTGCCAGCAGGAAGGACAGGGTGCCCGGGGAGCTGTTTTTT CASRKDRVPGELFF
many - TRBJ2-5 TRBV2 TGTGCCAGCACCCCCTCAAGGGGAGAGACCCAGTACTTC CASTPSRGETQYF
- TRBD2 TRBJ2-3 TRBV5-1 TGCGCCAGCAGCTTTCTAGCGGGAAGAAGGACAGATACGCAGTATTTT CASSFLAGRRTDTQYF
- TRBD1 TRBJ2-5 TRBV12-3/TRBV12-4 TGTGCCAGCAGTTTAGGGACAGGGAGTAGGGACCAAGAGACCCAGTACTTC CASSLGTGSRDQETQYF
few TRBD1 TRBJ1-2 TRBV11-2 TGTGCCAGCAGCCCGGACAGGGCTGACTATGGCTACACCTTC CASSPDRADYGYTF
few - TRBJ1-2 TRBV25-1 TGTGCCAGCTTCTCAGATGGCTACACCTTC CASFSDGYTF
once - TRBJ1-1 TRBV20-1 TGCAGCCCCTACCGAGGGGCCACTGAAGCTTTCTTT CSPYRGATEAFF
- TRBD2 TRBJ2-5 TRBV10-3 TGTGCCATCAGTGAGTCGAGAGCGGGAGTGGCTTTTTCAGAGACCCAGTACTTC CAISESRAGVAFSETQYF
- TRBD2 TRBJ2-3 TRBV5-1 TGCGCCAGCAGCTCGGGACTAGCGGAGTTAGATACGCAGTATTTT CASSSGLAELDTQYF
few - TRBJ2-7 TRBV28 TGTGCCAGCAGTTTGGAACCTATAGGGCTAAGGTACTTC CASSLEPIGLRYF
- - TRBJ1-6 TRBV29-1 TGCAGCGTTGAAGAGGGCACCTTGAGCTCCTATAATTCACCCCTCCACTTT CSVEEGTLSSYNSPLHF
- TRBD2 TRBJ2-7 TRBV14 TGTGCCAGCAGCCAAGCCCCCCGGGAGGTTGAGCAGTACTTC CASSQAPREVEQYF
few - TRBJ2-3 TRBV24-1 TGTGCCACCAGTGATTGGAGTCCCGATACGCAGTATTTT CATSDWSPDTQYF
- TRBD2 TRBJ2-1 TRBV7-2 TGTGCCAGCAGCCCCGGGACTAGTTTGTACAATGAGCAGTTCTTC CASSPGTSLYNEQFF
- TRBD2 TRBJ2-5 TRBV7-9 TGTGCCAGCAGCTCCAAAAAGGGAGATCCGGGACTAGCAGGGACCCAGTACTTC CASSSKKGDPGLAGTQYF
- - TRBJ2-2 TRBV2 TGTGCCAGCAGAATTCGACTCAACACCGGGGAGCTGTTTTTT CASRIRLNTGELFF
few TRBD2 TRBJ2-7 TRBV7-2 TGTGCCAGCAGCCCCGGGGGGTACTACGAGCAGTACTTC CASSPGGYYEQYF
few TRBD1 TRBJ1-6 TRBV12-3/TRBV12-4 TGTGCCAGCAGTTTCAGGGGGCTCTCACCCCTCCACTTT CASSFRGLSPLHF
- - TRBJ2-2 TRBV27 TGTGCCAGCAGCCCCGGGACCCTAGCTGGCGGGGAGCTGTTTTTT CASSPGTLAGGELFF
- - TRBJ2-4 TRBV24-1 TGTGCCACCAGTGGTTTGCAAATGGGGAGACGGGCCAAAAACATTCAGTACTTC CATSGLQMGRRAKNIQYF
- - TRBJ1-2 TRBV12-3/TRBV12-4 TGTGCCAGCAGTTTATTAATGGGCGAGGGTGGCTACACCTTC CASSLLMGEGGYTF
- - TRBJ1-1 TRBV5-1 TGCGCCAGCGCCCCCGAAGTCCTAGGGGAAGCTTTCTTT CASAPEVLGEAFF